The 14 T cell receptor beta chains given below trace back to one sample, sequenced in a study of T cell responses to AZD1222 COVID-19 vaccine. Generated by immunoSEQ multiplex PCR, the TCRdb table keeps only in-frame clones and is missing some. The sample records 150,000 or so clones, 94% being singletons. The sequences come from peripheral blood, collected on day 0 of AZD1222 vaccination. Receptor source: an adult in good health.

This chain connects TRBV21-1 to TRBJ2-7. TRBV21-1 is a pseudogene segment. CDR3 length: 13 amino acids. This CDR3 reads CASSERVAFQQYF. The CDR3 bases are TGTGCCAGCAGCGAAAGGGTCGCGTTTCAACAGTACTTC.

This chain joins TRBV3-1 (or the pseudogene TRBV3-2) and TRBJ2-1; possibly TRBD1 for D (5 bases). V lost 1 base to trimming and J lost 9 bases, with 19 bases between them. This CDR3 contains 16 residues. The V gene's germline CDR1 is LGHDT and CDR2 YNNKEL (reference sequence). The DNA for the CDR3 is TGTGCCAGCAGCCAAGTTCTGGGGCTCGGCGCGGCTGAGCAGTTCTTC. This sequence encodes CASSQVLGLGAAEQFF.

The rearrangement joins TRBV5-4 to TRBJ2-2, with D tentatively TRBD1 or TRBD2 (5 bases each). CDR1 is SGHNT, CDR2 YYREEE, per germline (reference sequence). This CDR3 is 14 amino acids long. With 4 bases removed from V and 3 bases from J, the gap between germline ends came to 10 bases. The CDR3 nucleotides read TGTGCCAGCAGCGTCAGGGACCACACCGGGGAGCTGTTTTTT. It yields the protein CASSVRDHTGELFF.

This chain links TRBV7-2 with TRBJ2-3, with 8 bases matching TRBD2. This CDR3 has 17 amino acids. Germline values: CDR1 SGHTA, CDR2 FQGNSA. Losses at the gene ends were 5 bases for V and 0 bases for J; bases not matched to a gene: 10. CDR3 in amino acids: CASSRNTGLGSTDTQYF. The CDR3 DNA follows: TGTGCCAGCAGCCGGAACACGGGACTAGGAAGCACAGATACGCAGTATTTT.

The V gene is TRBV5-1, the J gene TRBJ2-7, with 7 bases lining up with TRBD2. The CDR3 contains 14 residues. Germline CDR1 reads SGHRS; CDR2 reads YFSETQ. V lost 1 base and J lost 6; bases outside the gene matches: 7. The DNA of the CDR3 is TGCGCCAGCAGCTTGTCAGCGGGAACTGGCGAGCAGTACTTC. Its translation: CASSLSAGTGEQYF.

The chain has TRBV5-4 and TRBJ1-4; 9 bases agree with TRBD1. Germline V CDR1 and CDR2: SGHNT, YYREEE (reference sequence). The CDR3 extends over 16 amino acids. J was trimmed by 8 bases and V by 2 bases; bases with no gene match: 10. CDR3 loop: CASSLNGGTGREKLFF. The CDR3 nucleotides read TGTGCCAGCAGCTTAAACGGGGGGACAGGGCGAGAAAAACTGTTTTTT.

The chain uses TRBV19 and TRBJ2-1; possibly TRBD2 for D (5 bases). The CDR3 covers 17 residues. CDR1 LNHDA and CDR2 SQIVND come from the germline V gene (reference sequence). V was pared by 4 bases and J by 0 bases, with 16 bases between. The CDR3 region is CASSTIASTISYNEQFF. The CDR3 nucleotides read TGTGCCAGTAGTACCATCGCTAGCACCATCTCCTACAATGAGCAGTTCTTC.

The chain joins TRBV11-2 to TRBJ1-1; D is perhaps TRBD1 (5 bases). V dropped 1 base and J dropped 4 bases, with 16 bases sitting between them. CDR3 size: 16 residues. Germline V lookup: CDR1 SGHAT, CDR2 FQNNGV. CDR3 nucleotides: TGTGCCAGCAGCTTAGGGAGGGGAACGAGTGGCACTGAAGCTTTCTTT. As protein: CASSLGRGTSGTEAFF.

The chain combines TRBV7-2 with TRBJ2-1; D perhaps matches TRBD1 (6 bases). Germline V gene data show CDR1 as SGHTA and CDR2 as FQGNSA. The CDR3 sequence is 16 residues long. Trimming left V 1 base short and J 4 bases short, with 14 bases between. CDR3 sequence: CASSLGAGEGYNEQFF. CDR3 sequence (DNA): TGTGCCAGCAGCTTAGGGGCAGGGGAAGGGTACAATGAGCAGTTCTTC.

This clone was found once. The V call is TRBV3-1 (or the pseudogene TRBV3-2), the J call TRBJ2-7, with D possibly called TRBD1 or TRBD2 (5 bases each). Germline V CDR1 and CDR2: LGHDT, YNNKEL (reference sequence). The CDR3 runs to 14 residues. V was trimmed by 5 bases and J by 3 bases, leaving 14 bases between them. The chain's CDR3 is CASSTGTGSYEQYF. The DNA for the CDR3 is TGTGCCAGCAGCACCGGGACGGGTAGCTACGAGCAGTACTTC.

J is TRBJ2-1 and V is TRBV28, with 10 bases aligning to TRBD2. The CDR3 contains 15 residues. Germline V gene lookup returns CDR1 MDHEN and CDR2 SYDVKM. With V trimmed by 7 bases and J by 7 bases, 10 bases remained unmatched. The CDR3 bases are TGTGCCAGCATGGGTGCGGGACTAGCGTTGAATGAGCAGTTCTTC. Its protein is CASMGAGLALNEQFF.

Here the CDR3 DNA reads TGTGCCAGCAACCGTGGGGGGGGCGCGGAGACCCAGTACTTC. Its translation: CASNRGGGAETQYF. The chain joins TRBV11-1 to TRBJ2-5; the D gene is possibly TRBD2 (7 bases). The CDR3 extends over 14 amino acids. From germline, CDR1 is SGHAT and CDR2 FQDESV (reference sequence). V was clipped by 7 bases and J by 5 bases, with 17 bases between them.

V is TRBV21-1 and J is TRBJ2-3; no check of the table's D call, TRBD1, against the DNA was made. TRBV21-1 is flagged as a pseudogene. This CDR3 is 13 amino acids long. CDR3 sequence: CASTSPGTDTQYF. CDR3 bases: TGTGCCAGCACCTCCCCAGGGACAGATACGCAGTATTTT.

The rearrangement joins TRBV5-1 to TRBJ2-7; maybe TRBD2 (5 bases). The germline V and J ends were trimmed by 0 bases and 5 bases, with 9 bases remaining between them. The CDR3 consists of 13 residues. CDR1 SGHRS and CDR2 YFSETQ come from the germline V gene. The CDR3 loop is CASSLDLSDEQYF. CDR3 coding DNA: TGCGCCAGCAGCTTGGATCTTAGCGACGAGCAGTACTTC.